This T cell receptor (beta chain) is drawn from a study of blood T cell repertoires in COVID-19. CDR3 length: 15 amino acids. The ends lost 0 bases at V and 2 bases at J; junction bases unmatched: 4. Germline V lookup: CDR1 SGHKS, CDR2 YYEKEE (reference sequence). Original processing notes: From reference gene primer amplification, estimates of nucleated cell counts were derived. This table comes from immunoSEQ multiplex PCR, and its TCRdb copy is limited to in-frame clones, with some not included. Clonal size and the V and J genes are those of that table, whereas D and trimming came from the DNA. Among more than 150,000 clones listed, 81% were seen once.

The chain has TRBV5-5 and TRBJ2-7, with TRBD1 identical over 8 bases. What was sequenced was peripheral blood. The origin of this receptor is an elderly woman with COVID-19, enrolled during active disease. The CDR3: CASSLVGGQAYEQYF. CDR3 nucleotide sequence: TGTGCCAGCAGCTTGGTCGGGGGACAGGCCTACGAGCAGTACTTC.